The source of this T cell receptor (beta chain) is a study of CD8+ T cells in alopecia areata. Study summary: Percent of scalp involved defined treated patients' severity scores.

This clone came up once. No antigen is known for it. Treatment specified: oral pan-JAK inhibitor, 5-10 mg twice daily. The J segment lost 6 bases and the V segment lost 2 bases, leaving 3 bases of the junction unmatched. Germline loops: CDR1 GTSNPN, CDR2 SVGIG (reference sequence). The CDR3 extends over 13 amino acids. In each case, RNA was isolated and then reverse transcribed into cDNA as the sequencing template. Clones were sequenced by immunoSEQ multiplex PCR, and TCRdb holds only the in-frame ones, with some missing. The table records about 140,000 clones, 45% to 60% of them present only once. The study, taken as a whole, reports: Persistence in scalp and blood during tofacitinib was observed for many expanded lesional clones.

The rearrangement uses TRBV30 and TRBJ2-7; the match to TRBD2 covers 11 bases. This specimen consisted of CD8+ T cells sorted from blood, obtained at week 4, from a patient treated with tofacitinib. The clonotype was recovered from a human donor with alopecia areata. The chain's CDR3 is CAWSTGLAAEQYF. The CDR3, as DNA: TGTGCCTGGAGTACGGGACTAGCGGCCGAGCAGTACTTC.